This TCR beta chain was captured by sequencing in a study of blood T cell repertoires in COVID-19. Per the original methods: For nucleated cells, counts were estimated from reference gene primer amplification. The protocol was immunoSEQ multiplex PCR, while the TCRdb copy is restricted to in-frame clones and leaves out a portion. V and J calls and clone size follow that table, whereas D and trimming were derived from the DNA. The sample carries about 100,000 clones, about 77% recorded once. The CDR3 is 13 residues long. Trimming removed 6 bases at V and 4 bases at J, with 13 bases between. CDR1 is SQVTM and CDR2 is ANQGSEA in the germline V gene.

This TCR was recovered from a man between 65 and 85 years old with active or convalescent COVID-19. The V and J genes are TRBV29-1 and TRBJ1-5; tentative D call: TRBD1 (5 bases). Sequenced material: peripheral blood. In DNA, the CDR3 is TGCAGCGTCGCCGGGGGGTCTAATCAGCCCCAGCATTTT. This gives the protein CSVAGGSNQPQHF.